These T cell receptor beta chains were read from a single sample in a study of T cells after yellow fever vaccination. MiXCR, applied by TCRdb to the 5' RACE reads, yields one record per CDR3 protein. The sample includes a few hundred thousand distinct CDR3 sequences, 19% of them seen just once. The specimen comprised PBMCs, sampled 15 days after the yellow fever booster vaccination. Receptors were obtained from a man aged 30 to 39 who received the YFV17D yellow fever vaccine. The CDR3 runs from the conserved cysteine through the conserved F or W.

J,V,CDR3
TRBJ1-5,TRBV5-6,CASSLLGSRGLPQHF
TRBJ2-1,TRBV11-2,CASSLAVAGSEQFF
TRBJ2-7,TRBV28,CASGLSGYEQYF
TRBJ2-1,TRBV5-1,CASSLATSNEQFF
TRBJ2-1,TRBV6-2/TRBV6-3,CASTNPGLAGYNEQFF
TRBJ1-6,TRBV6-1,CASSRGSGTGTISLHF
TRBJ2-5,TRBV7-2,CASSSQGANQETQYF
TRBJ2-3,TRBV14,CASSQEPGRRHDTQYF
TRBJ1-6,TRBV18,CASSPKIGAQSGPLHF
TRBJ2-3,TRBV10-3,CAIGGLADTDTQYF
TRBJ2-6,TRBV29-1,CSVRPTSGANVLTF
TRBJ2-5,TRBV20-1,CSARTVRGRESETQYF
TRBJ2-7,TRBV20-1,CSATGRSGTTYEQYF
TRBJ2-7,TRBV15,CATSRVGYEQYF
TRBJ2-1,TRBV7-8,CASSLEGGRANEQFF
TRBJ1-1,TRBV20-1,CSAREINTEAFF
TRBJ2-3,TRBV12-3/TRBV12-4,CASSLMGNTQYF
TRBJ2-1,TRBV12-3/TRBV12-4,CAGPIEGQGCDEQFF
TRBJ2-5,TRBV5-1,CASSSWGWPQETQYF
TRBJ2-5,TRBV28,CASSPYRVVVETQYF
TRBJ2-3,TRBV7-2,CASSFAAARTDTQYF
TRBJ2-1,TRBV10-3,CAISLQGAKDEQFF
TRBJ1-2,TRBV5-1,CASSLAVTYGYTF
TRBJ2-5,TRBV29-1,CSAGTSGAVGETQYF
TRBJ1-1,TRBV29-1,CSVEKGSTEAFF
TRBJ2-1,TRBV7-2,CASNLAGYNEQFF
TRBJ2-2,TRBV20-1,CSARVGRTGELFF
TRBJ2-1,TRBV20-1,CSASPTSGSSGEQFF
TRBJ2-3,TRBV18,CASSLTGTSRKDTQYF
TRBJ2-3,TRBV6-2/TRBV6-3,CASSTGLAGVPTDTQYF
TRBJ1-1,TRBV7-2,CASSSRRSQFEAFF
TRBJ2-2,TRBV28,CASRGSNTGELFF
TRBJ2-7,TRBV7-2,CASGAGAYEQYF
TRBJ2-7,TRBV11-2,CASSAWTSGRTAYEQYF
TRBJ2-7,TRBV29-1,CSVGSGYGEQYF
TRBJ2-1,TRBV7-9,CASTREAGSYNEQFF
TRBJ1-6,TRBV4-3,CASSPRLFSSPLHF
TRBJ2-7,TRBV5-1,CASNPHGGRDRYEQYF
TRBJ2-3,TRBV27,CASSLQGVGDTQYF
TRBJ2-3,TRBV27,CASRKAGWSTDTQYF
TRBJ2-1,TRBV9,CASSVGPVPYNEQFF
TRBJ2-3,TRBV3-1,CASSHLRGEGDTQYF
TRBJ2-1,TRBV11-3,CASSQEPQGEQFF
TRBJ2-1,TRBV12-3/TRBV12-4,CASSRGLAGGVEQFF
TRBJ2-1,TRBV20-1,CSARFSSGRYNEQFF
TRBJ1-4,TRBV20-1,CSASEGSTNEKLFF
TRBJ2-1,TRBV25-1,CASSEYGRSSSNEQFF
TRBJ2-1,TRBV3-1,CASSPGRSSGNEQFF
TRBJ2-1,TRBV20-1,CSTGSSYNEQFF
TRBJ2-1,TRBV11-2,CASRTGLAGYNEQFF
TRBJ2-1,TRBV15,CATSPTGTGDNEQFF
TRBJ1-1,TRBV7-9,CASSLGGIGAGAFF
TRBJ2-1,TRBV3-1,CASSPEGGTKFF